The 12 T cell receptor beta chains reported below all come from one sample, sequenced in a study of T cell clones after liver transplantation. The table came from immunoSEQ multiplex PCR; TCRdb's copy has only in-frame clones and leaves some out. Of 60,000 or so clones listed, 70% to 80% are singletons. The sample was CD4+ T cells from blood, taken before liver transplant. These TCRs come from a human donor who received a liver transplant.

The V and J genes are TRBV29-1 and TRBJ1-2, with 11 bases identical to TRBD1. This CDR3 is built from 16 residues. The trim removed 4 bases at V and 8 bases at J, leaving 15 bases unmatched. CDR1 is SQVTM and CDR2 is ANQGSEA in the germline V gene. The CDR3 loop is CSVVRTGGETPRGYTF. CDR3 nucleotides: TGCAGCGTTGTTAGGACAGGGGGCGAGACCCCGCGGGGCTACACCTTC.

The rearrangement joins TRBV4-2 to TRBJ2-2; D ambiguous. The CDR3 spans 14 residues. V lost 8 bases and J lost 0, with 10 bases in between. Per the germline V gene, CDR1 is LGHNA and CDR2 is YNFKEQ. The CDR3 here is CASQSSANTGELFF. The DNA of the CDR3 is TGTGCCAGCCAGTCCTCCGCGAACACCGGGGAGCTGTTTTTT.

The chain is built from TRBV7-2 and TRBJ1-1; tentatively, D is TRBD1 (5 bases). Germline CDR1 and CDR2: SGHTA and FQGNSA. The CDR3 has 14 amino acids. The V gene lost 0 bases and the J gene lost 6 bases, with 11 bases spanning the gap. For the CDR3, the DNA is TGTGCCAGCAGCTTAGCGCGGGGGAGGGCTGAAGCTTTCTTT. Translated, it gives CASSLARGRAEAFF.

This clone was counted only a few times. The V gene is TRBV9, the J gene TRBJ2-1; D is possibly TRBD2 (5 bases). Germline V gene lookup returns CDR1 SGDLS and CDR2 YYNGEE. This CDR3 comprises 15 residues. Trimming stripped 0 bases from V and 9 bases from J, with 16 bases between. CDR3 in DNA: TGTGCCAGCAGCGTAGGGGGTCTCGATCGGGGTGAGCAGTTCTTC. Translating gives CASSVGGLDRGEQFF.

This clone appeared once. The V gene is TRBV7-2, the J gene TRBJ2-7; 7 bases agree with TRBD2. Trimming cost V 1 base and J 6 bases; bases outside gene matches: 12. Germline loops: CDR1 SGHTA, CDR2 FQGNSA. CDR3 size: 16 residues. CDR3 in DNA: TGTGCCAGCAGCTTAGTCCCGGGGGGATATCCGCCCGAGCAGTACTTC. This gives the protein CASSLVPGGYPPEQYF. The variable domain in full, with the rest retrieved from reference TRBV7-2 and TRBJ2-7, is GAGVSQSPSNKVTEKGKDVELRCDPISGHTALYWYRQSLGQGLEFLIYFQGNSAPDKSGLPSDRFSAERTGGSVSTLTIQRTQQEDSAVYLCASSLVPGGYPPEQYFGPGTRLTVT.

In its sample, this clone was seen many times. The chain carries TRBV7-9 and TRBJ1-1; a weak D match, TRBD1 (5 bases). Trimming pared 2 bases from V and 4 bases from J, leaving 14 bases between. This CDR3 has 15 amino acids. Germline lookup yields CDR1 SEHNR and CDR2 FQNEAQ (reference sequence). The CDR3 DNA reads TGTGCCAGCAGCTTATGGGGGAGGATCGGCACTGAAGCTTTCTTT. This codes for CASSLWGRIGTEAFF.

V is TRBV30 and J is TRBJ1-4; the match to TRBD1 covers 7 bases. Germline loops: CDR1 GTSNPN, CDR2 SVGIG (reference sequence). This CDR3 comprises 15 residues. V lost 4 bases, J lost 4 bases, and 9 bases stayed unmatched. The CDR3, as DNA: TGTGCCTGGAAAGGGGGCGCGCAGGGTAATGAAAAACTGTTTTTT. This sequence encodes CAWKGGAQGNEKLFF.

The chain joins TRBV7-2 to TRBJ2-6; D not resolved. Germline CDR1 and CDR2: SGHTA and FQGNSA. This CDR3 is 14 amino acids long. Trimming left V 4 bases short and J 0 bases short, with 4 bases between. For the CDR3, the DNA is TGTGCCAGCAGCTCCAGCTCTGGGGCCAACGTCCTGACTTTC. As protein: CASSSSSGANVLTF.

V usage is TRBV14 and J usage is TRBJ1-1, with 7 nucleotides matching TRBD1. The CDR3 runs to 13 residues. V trimming: 5 bases; J trimming: 5 bases; junction bases outside the gene matches: 5. Germline loops: CDR1 SGHDN, CDR2 FVKESK. The chain's CDR3 is CASSSDRATEAFF. CDR3 nucleotide sequence: TGTGCCAGCAGCTCTGACAGGGCTACTGAAGCTTTCTTT.

A single count supports this clone. The rearrangement links TRBV7-2 to TRBJ2-7; a possible D gene is TRBD1 (6 bases). Trimming removed 1 base at V and 3 bases at J, with 16 bases between. CDR1 and CDR2 from the germline V gene are SGHTA and FQGNSA. This CDR3 has 16 residues. CDR3 DNA sequence: TGTGCCAGCAGCTTAGAGACAGGCTTTATAGACTACGAGCAGTACTTC. It is translated as CASSLETGFIDYEQYF.

The genes are TRBV10-3 and TRBJ1-6; possible D gene TRBD1, 5 bases. This CDR3 is 13 amino acids long. The germline V gene has CDR1 ENHRY and CDR2 SYGVKD. The V end lost 4 bases, the J end lost 7 bases, and 8 bases lay between the germline ends. CDR3 sequence reads: CAISAGYNSPLHF. In nucleotides, the CDR3 is TGTGCCATCAGTGCAGGGTACAATTCACCCCTCCACTTT.

The chain recombines TRBV19 with TRBJ2-5, with 7 positions matching TRBD1. Germline assignment: CDR1 LNHDA and CDR2 SQIVND (reference sequence). The CDR3 sequence is 15 residues long. After removal of 6 bases from V and 2 bases from J, the junction contained 9 bases not matched to a gene. As DNA, the CDR3 is TGTGCCAGTAGCCAGGGGGTGACACTTCAAGAGACCCAGTACTTC. Translating it yields CASSQGVTLQETQYF.